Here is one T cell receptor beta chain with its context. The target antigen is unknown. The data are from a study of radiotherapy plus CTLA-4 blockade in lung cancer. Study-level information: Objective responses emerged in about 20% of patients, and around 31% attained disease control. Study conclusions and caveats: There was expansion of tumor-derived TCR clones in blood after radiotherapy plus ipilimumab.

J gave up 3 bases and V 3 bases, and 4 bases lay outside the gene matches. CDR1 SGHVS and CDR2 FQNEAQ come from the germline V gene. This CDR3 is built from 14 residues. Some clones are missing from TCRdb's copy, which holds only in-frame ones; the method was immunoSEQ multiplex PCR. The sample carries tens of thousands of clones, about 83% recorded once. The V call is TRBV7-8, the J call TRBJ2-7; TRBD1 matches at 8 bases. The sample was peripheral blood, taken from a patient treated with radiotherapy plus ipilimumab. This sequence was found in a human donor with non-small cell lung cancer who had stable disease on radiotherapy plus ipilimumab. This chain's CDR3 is CASSLGQDFYEQYF. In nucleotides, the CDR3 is TGTGCCAGCAGCTTGGGACAGGATTTCTACGAGCAGTACTTC.